This T cell receptor (beta chain) is drawn from a study of blood T cell repertoires in COVID-19. Looking at the study overall: Sources were T cells, B-cell-depleted T cells, or PBMCs; the material itself was cDNA or gDNA.

CDR3 length: 15 amino acids. Germline V gene sequence: CDR1 LNHDA, CDR2 SQIVND (reference sequence). V shed 0 bases, J shed 5 bases, and the junction held 3 bases outside the gene matches. Per the authors' pipeline: Counts of nucleated cells, estimated from reference gene primer amplification, were obtained. The data were produced by immunoSEQ multiplex PCR, yet TCRdb's version contains in-frame clones alone and is incomplete. V and J calls and clone size are as listed in that table; D and trimming were resolved from the DNA. Of 50,000 or so clones in the sample, roughly 80% are singletons; the top ten hold roughly 3%.

This chain uses TRBV19 with TRBJ2-1; TRBD2 agrees at 8 bases. Sequences were obtained from peripheral blood. The receptor comes from a man over 45 with acute or convalescent COVID-19. The DNA of the CDR3 is TGTGCCAGTAGTATAGAGACTAGCGCTCACAATGAGCAGTTCTTC. Translating it yields CASSIETSAHNEQFF.